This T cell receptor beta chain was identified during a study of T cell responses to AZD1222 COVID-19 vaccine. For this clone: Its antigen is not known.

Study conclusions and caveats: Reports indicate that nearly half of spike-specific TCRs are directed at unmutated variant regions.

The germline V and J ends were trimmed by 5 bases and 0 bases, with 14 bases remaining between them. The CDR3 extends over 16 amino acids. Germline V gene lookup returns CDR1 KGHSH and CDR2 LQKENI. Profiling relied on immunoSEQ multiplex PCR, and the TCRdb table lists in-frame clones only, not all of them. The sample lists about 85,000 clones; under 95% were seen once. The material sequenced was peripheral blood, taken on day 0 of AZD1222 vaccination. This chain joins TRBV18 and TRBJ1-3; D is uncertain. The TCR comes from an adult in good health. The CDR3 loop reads CASSAKVVSSGNTIYF. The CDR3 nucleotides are TGTGCCAGCTCAGCAAAAGTTGTAAGCTCTGGAAACACCATATATTTT.